Following are 28 T cell receptor beta chains from one sample sequenced in a study of shared clonotypes between healthy human individuals. Profiled with immunoSEQ multiplex PCR; TCRdb holds only in-frame clones, not every one. Of 2 million or so clones listed, roughly 96% are singletons. Material: naive CD4+ T cells sorted from blood. Subset of the sample: CD45RA+ positively selected. These receptors were taken from a man aged 18 to 35 in good health.

The V and J genes are TRBV5-6 and TRBJ2-5; D is perhaps TRBD1 (6 bases). V lost 4 bases to trimming and J lost 5 bases, with 6 bases between them. The germline gives CDR1 SGHDT, CDR2 YYEEEE. This CDR3 has 11 amino acids. CDR3 protein: CASSDRETQYF. For the CDR3, the DNA is TGTGCCAGCAGCGACAGGGAGACCCAGTACTTC. The entire variable domain, with the rest obtained from reference TRBV5-6 and TRBJ2-5, is as follows: DAGVTQSPTHLIKTRGQQVTLRCSPKSGHDTVSWYQQALGQGPQFIFQYYEEEERQRGNFPDRFSGHQFPNYSSELNVNALLLGDSALYLCASSDRETQYFGPGTRLLVL.

The chain couples TRBV5-1 to TRBJ2-7; TRBD2 agrees at 10 bases. J gave up 0 bases and V 5 bases, and 8 bases lay outside the gene matches. Germline assignment: CDR1 SGHRS and CDR2 YFSETQ. The CDR3 extends over 16 amino acids. In DNA, the CDR3 is TGCGCCAGCAGAGGACTGACTAGCGGGCTCTCCTACGAGCAGTACTTC. It codes for CASRGLTSGLSYEQYF.

The chain couples TRBV6-5 to TRBJ2-7; the D gene is possibly TRBD1 (5 bases). This CDR3 region has 14 residues. Between the trimmed V and J ends, which lost 2 bases and 0 bases, there was a span of 8 bases. Germline V CDR1 and CDR2: MNHEY, SVGAGI. The CDR3 nucleotides are TGTGCCAGCAGTTACAAAGGGGACTCCTACGAGCAGTACTTC. This translates into CASSYKGDSYEQYF.

J is TRBJ2-1 and V is TRBV5-6; D unclear. The CDR3 runs to 12 residues. The germline gives CDR1 SGHDT, CDR2 YYEEEE. V was trimmed by 1 base and J by 9 bases, leaving 8 bases between them. CDR3 DNA sequence: TGTGCCAGCAGCTTGCCAGAAGGTGAGCAGTTCTTC. This encodes CASSLPEGEQFF. The full variable domain, its missing parts supplied by reference TRBV5-6 and TRBJ2-1, is DAGVTQSPTHLIKTRGQQVTLRCSPKSGHDTVSWYQQALGQGPQFIFQYYEEEERQRGNFPDRFSGHQFPNYSSELNVNALLLGDSALYLCASSLPEGEQFFGPGTRLTVL.

This chain uses TRBV12-5 with TRBJ2-7; D is unclear. Germline V gene lookup returns CDR1 LGHNT and CDR2 FRNRAP. The CDR3 length is 11 residues. V lost 2 bases to trimming and J lost 5 bases, with 4 bases between them. CDR3 bases: TGTGCTAGTGGTTTGAAGAACGAGCAGTACTTC. Translation: CASGLKNEQYF.

Points on this clone: This CDR3 is also generated by other DNA sequences in the sample. This chain joins TRBV9 and TRBJ2-2; D ambiguous. V lost 0 bases, J lost 5 bases, and 8 bases lay in between. Per the germline V gene, CDR1 is SGDLS and CDR2 is YYNGEE. The CDR3 totals 14 residues. The CDR3 sequence is CASSVEVGTGELFF. The CDR3 DNA sequence: TGTGCCAGCAGCGTAGAGGTGGGGACCGGGGAGCTGTTTTTT. Complete variable domain (other parts from reference TRBV9 and TRBJ2-2): DSGVTQTPKHLITATGQRVTLRCSPRSGDLSVYWYQQSLDQGLQFLIQYYNGEERAKGNILERFSAQQFPDLHSELNLSSLELGDSALYFCASSVEVGTGELFFGEGSRLTVL.

The J gene is TRBJ2-5, the V gene TRBV2, with 10 bases matching TRBD2. The V segment lost 7 bases and the J segment 5 bases; nucleotides outside the gene matches: 7. CDR3 length: 14 amino acids. Germline V gene lookup returns CDR1 SNHLY and CDR2 FYNNEI. The CDR3 DNA reads TGTGCCAGCACGACCCTAGCGGGAGAGGAGACCCAGTACTTC. Residues: CASTTLAGEETQYF. The complete variable domain, with remaining parts taken from reference TRBV2 and TRBJ2-5, reads EPEVTQTPSHQVTQMGQEVILRCVPISNHLYFYWYRQILGQKVEFLVSFYNNEISEKSEIFDDQFSVERPDGSNFTLKIRSTKLEDSAMYFCASTTLAGEETQYFGPGTRLLVL.

The genes are TRBV6-5 and TRBJ1-5; D gene uncertain. The CDR3 covers 14 residues. The V and J ends lost 6 bases and 0 bases respectively, with 9 bases between them. Germline values: CDR1 MNHEY, CDR2 SVGAGI. The CDR3 here is CASSPEYSNQPQHF. The CDR3 DNA is TGTGCCAGCAGCCCTGAATATAGCAATCAGCCCCAGCATTTT.

This clone was seen only once. This chain uses TRBV5-6 with TRBJ2-7; TRBD2 matches at 16 bases. This CDR3 comprises 16 residues. Germline CDR1 and CDR2: SGHDT and YYEEEE. Trimming at V came to 4 bases and at J to 7 bases, leaving 8 bases not matched to a gene. CDR3 coding DNA: TGTGCCAGCAGCCCGGGACTAGCGGGAGGGCCGGGGGAGCAGTACTTC. Amino acid sequence: CASSPGLAGGPGEQYF.

This sequence joins TRBV7-8 and TRBJ2-7; D gene unclear. The V gene's germline CDR1 is SGHVS and CDR2 FQNEAQ. The CDR3 consists of 13 residues. Trimming pared 0 bases from V and 3 bases from J, leaving 6 bases between. The chain's CDR3 is CASSLAQDYEQYF. In nucleotides, the CDR3 is TGTGCCAGCAGCTTAGCGCAGGACTACGAGCAGTACTTC.

This clone has just one count. V is TRBV29-1 and J is TRBJ2-7, with TRBD2 matching over 11 bases. The CDR3 is made up of 14 amino acids. V gave up 2 bases and J gave up 7 bases; unmatched junction bases: 7. Germline values: CDR1 SQVTM, CDR2 ANQGSEA. DNA for the CDR3: TGCAGCGTTGAATTGACTAGCGGGATTCGGGAGCAGTACTTC. Translating gives CSVELTSGIREQYF.

The genes are TRBV29-1 and TRBJ2-3; no definite D call. The germline V and J ends were trimmed by 4 bases and 8 bases, with 16 bases remaining between them. Per the germline V gene, CDR1 is SQVTM and CDR2 is ANQGSEA. The length of the CDR3 is 13 residues. CDR3 loop: CSVVGQVEGTQYF. CDR3 nucleotides: TGCAGCGTTGTAGGTCAGGTAGAAGGTACGCAGTATTTT.

For this clone: The conserved phenylalanine or tryptophan normally closing the CDR3 is absent here, so this likely arose from a read error. The CDR3 sequence is CASRNRLNTGELFS. In DNA, the CDR3 is TGTGCCAGCAGAAACCGACTCAACACCGGGGAGCTGTTTTCT. The V gene is TRBV7-2, the J gene TRBJ2-2; D uncertain. This CDR3 spans 14 amino acids. V lost 6 bases to trimming and J lost 2 bases, with 10 bases between them. Germline V gene lookup returns CDR1 SGHTA and CDR2 FQGNSA.

The chain carries TRBV19 and TRBJ2-1; 9 positions agree with TRBD2. V trimming: 6 bases; J trimming: 3 bases; junction bases outside the gene matches: 9. The CDR3 is made up of 16 amino acids. Germline-derived CDR1 and CDR2 are LNHDA and SQIVND (reference sequence). Here the CDR3 reads CASRPTSGPSYNEQFF. CDR3 nucleotide sequence: TGTGCCAGTAGACCTACTAGCGGGCCAAGCTACAATGAGCAGTTCTTC.

The chain combines TRBV30 with TRBJ1-5, with 7 positions matching TRBD1. J was trimmed by 3 bases and V by 4 bases; bases with no gene match: 6. The CDR3 extends over 14 amino acids. Germline V CDR1 and CDR2: GTSNPN, SVGIG (reference sequence). The CDR3 sequence is CAWTPGGDNQPQHF. The CDR3, as DNA: TGTGCCTGGACTCCAGGGGGAGACAATCAGCCCCAGCATTTT.

V and J are TRBV5-1 and TRBJ2-3; 9 bases fit TRBD2. This CDR3 contains 16 residues. J gave up 3 bases and V 0 bases, and 5 bases lay outside the gene matches. Germline values: CDR1 SGHRS, CDR2 YFSETQ. CDR3 coding DNA: TGCGCCAGCAGCTTGGAAGGGACTAGCAGGACAGATACGCAGTATTTT. The encoded protein is CASSLEGTSRTDTQYF.

V is TRBV7-9 and J is TRBJ2-4; D may match TRBD1 or TRBD2 (5 bases each). The CDR3 spans 15 residues. Germline V gene sequence: CDR1 SEHNR, CDR2 FQNEAQ (reference sequence). The V gene lost 1 base and the J gene lost 1 base, with 8 bases spanning the gap. The CDR3 is CASSLGGSAKNIQYF. CDR3 coding DNA: TGTGCCAGCAGCTTAGGGGGGTCTGCCAAAAACATTCAGTACTTC.

This clone appeared a single time. This chain links TRBV5-4 with TRBJ1-2; TRBD1 might be the D (6 bases). The CDR3 is 15 amino acids. Germline CDR1 SGHNT, CDR2 YYREEE (reference sequence). V was cut by 2 bases and J by 8 bases, with 19 bases left in between. The CDR3 region has the DNA TGTGCCAGCAGCTTAGAACAATCAGGGGCTCGGGGCTACACCTTC. This translates into CASSLEQSGARGYTF.

This chain links TRBV2 with TRBJ2-5; 11 bases are a match to TRBD2. V trimming: 4 bases; J trimming: 5 bases; junction bases outside the gene matches: 9. From germline, CDR1 is SNHLY and CDR2 FYNNEI. The CDR3 is made up of 16 amino acids. CDR3 amino acids: CASSGDLAGGPETQYF. CDR3 in DNA: TGTGCCAGCAGTGGTGACCTAGCGGGGGGCCCGGAGACCCAGTACTTC.

The J gene is TRBJ2-1, the V gene TRBV6-5; tentatively, D is TRBD2 (5 bases). Germline V gives CDR1 MNHEY, CDR2 SVGAGI. Deletions cut 4 bases from V and 4 bases from J, with 8 bases between. This CDR3 has 13 amino acids. The CDR3 coding sequence is TGTGCCAGCAGTTTGAGCGGTTACAATGAGCAGTTCTTC. Protein: CASSLSGYNEQFF.

V and J are TRBV6-5 and TRBJ1-6, with D possibly being TRBD1 (6 bases). The V gene's germline CDR1 is MNHEY and CDR2 SVGAGI. Trimming took 3 bases from V and 9 from J, leaving 15 bases between them. The CDR3 is made up of 15 amino acids. CDR3 protein: CASSYSRGGSSPLHF. As DNA, the CDR3 is TGTGCCAGCAGTTATTCCAGAGGGGGTAGTTCACCCCTCCACTTT.

The genes are TRBV28 and TRBJ1-1, with 7 bases aligning to TRBD1. With V trimmed by 7 bases and J by 7 bases, 12 bases remained unmatched. CDR1 and CDR2 from the germline V gene are MDHEN and SYDVKM. CDR3 length: 14 residues. The DNA for the CDR3 is TGTGCCAGCAACCCCCCAGGGGGGTTTTATGAAGCTTTCTTT. It specifies CASNPPGGFYEAFF.

The chain couples TRBV9 to TRBJ2-5, with 8 bases aligning to TRBD2. Unmatched junction bases numbered 18, after V lost 3 bases and J lost 5 bases. The length of the CDR3 is 18 residues. Germline V CDR1 and CDR2: SGDLS, YYNGEE. For the CDR3, the DNA is TGTGCCAGCAGCGCCGGAGGATCCAGAAGCGGGGGTGTCGAGACCCAGTACTTC. Translated, it gives CASSAGGSRSGGVETQYF.

The chain couples TRBV6-1 to TRBJ2-1, with 8 bases matching TRBD2. V was clipped by 2 bases and J by 0 bases; unmatched bases: 3. Germline loops: CDR1 MNHNS, CDR2 SASEGT. The CDR3 has 16 residues. The CDR3 reads CASSERAGGSYNEQFF. The CDR3 bases are TGTGCCAGCAGTGAAAGGGCGGGAGGCTCCTACAATGAGCAGTTCTTC.

The genes are TRBV11-2 and TRBJ2-7; the D call may be TRBD1 or TRBD2 (6 bases each). Trimming removed 7 bases from V and 2 bases from J, with 15 bases in between. This CDR3 has 14 residues. Germline CDR1 is SGHAT and CDR2 is FQNNGV. The CDR3 DNA reads as TGTGCCAGCACGGAGGTGGGGGGCCCCTACGAGCAGTACTTC. It translates to CASTEVGGPYEQYF.

The chain uses TRBV5-6 and TRBJ2-7, with D possibly matching TRBD2 (6 bases). The CDR3 runs to 14 residues. Germline lookup yields CDR1 SGHDT and CDR2 YYEEEE. The V end lost 2 bases, the J end lost 2 bases, and 11 bases lay between the germline ends. CDR3 sequence (DNA): TGTGCCAGCAGCTTTGCTAGCGCCACCTACGAGCAGTACTTC. This codes for CASSFASATYEQYF. The variable domain in full, completed from reference TRBV5-6 and TRBJ2-7, reads DAGVTQSPTHLIKTRGQQVTLRCSPKSGHDTVSWYQQALGQGPQFIFQYYEEEERQRGNFPDRFSGHQFPNYSSELNVNALLLGDSALYLCASSFASATYEQYFGPGTRLTVT.

This clone was seen only once. The rearrangement links TRBV2 to TRBJ2-5; 9 positions match TRBD2. Per the germline V gene, CDR1 is SNHLY and CDR2 is FYNNEI. The CDR3 consists of 16 residues. V was clipped by 8 bases and J by 5 bases; unmatched bases: 15. The CDR3 region is CASHPGGRGGRETQYF. The CDR3 DNA reads TGTGCCAGCCACCCCGGGGGGCGGGGGGGCCGGGAGACCCAGTACTTC.

The rearrangement uses TRBV19 and TRBJ2-2; tentatively, D is TRBD1 (5 bases). This CDR3 comprises 14 residues. Germline CDR1 and CDR2: LNHDA and SQIVND (reference sequence). The germline V and J ends were trimmed by 1 base and 5 bases, with 8 bases remaining between them. Written as DNA, the CDR3 is TGTGCCAGTAGTATAGGCAGGGTAACCGGGGAGCTGTTTTTT. It encodes CASSIGRVTGELFF.